This T cell receptor (beta chain) was documented in a study of T cell repertoires in cytomegalovirus infection (dated by TCRdb to about 2019). A note on the overall study: Donor HLA type was relevant to the analysis, as public TCR beta signatures indicated carriage of CMV infection together with the matching HLA type. Study-wide findings and limitations: Cumulative frequency of public TCR beta family members discriminated carriers of CMV infection plus the relevant HLA type in this cohort and an independent roughly 330-donor cohort. The ex vivo response was dominated by HLA-C-restricted CMV-specific TCR beta clonotypes, which also provided the single most frequent clonotype in two of eight donors.

The sequencing machine was an Illumina HiSeq 1500. In TCRdb, the public reads were trimmed at Q25 with fastp and aligned with MiXCR, with productive beta chains retained. Every distinct CDR3 protein forms one entry, paired with its most common genes and DNA. For this sample the table gives about 140,000 distinct CDR3 sequences, of which about 6.5% were detected only once. Approximately 18% of the sample goes to the ten largest clones. This clonotype has at least ten counts. The antigen it binds to is not known. Within one base of it there is no much larger clone, and no base qualities were kept. The CDR3 holds 13 amino acids from the cysteine to the phenylalanine. The DNA shown is the 39-base CDR3, in frame from base 1. V gives up 1 base and J gives up 5 bases, and the segment between their germline ends measures 9 bases. Based on the germline V gene (reference sequence), the CDR1 and CDR2 sequences are SGHKS and YYEKEE.

The sample comprised PBMCs. Here the chain combines TRBV5-5 and TRBJ1-1; the D region possibly corresponds to TRBD1 (5 bases align). The sequence derives from a human donor in good health (CMV status not recorded). Some clones in this sample may be carry-over from other donors' samples. Here the CDR3 is given as CASSLRRGTEAFF. The nucleotides are TGTGCCAGCAGCTTGAGGCGGGGGACTGAAGCTTTCTTT.